The 10 T cell receptor beta chains listed next were all sequenced from one sample in a study of blood T cells in healthy people across ages. The second PCR ran roughly 7 to 12 cycles with a sample-barcoded 5' primer and J-beta primers. TCRdb re-called the 5' RACE reads through MiXCR, storing one row per CDR3 protein. The table lists 500,000 to 700,000 distinct CDR3 sequences, about 30% of them singletons. Sequenced input: blood. The receptors stem from a woman over 75 in good health.

In the case of this clonotype: A much larger clone lies one base from this, so it may be a read error. This chain joins TRBV15 and TRBJ1-1; a weak D match, TRBD1 (5 bases). Between the trimmed V and J ends, which lost 2 bases and 10 bases, there was a span of 14 bases. CDR3 length equals 13 residues. Germline CDR1 and CDR2: LNHNV and YYDKDF (reference sequence). The CDR3 sequence: CATSRPGAVLAFF. DNA for the CDR3: TGTGCCACCAGCAGACCCGGGGCAGTTCTAGCTTTCTTT.

This chain uses TRBV3-1 with TRBJ1-6, with TRBD1 matching over 9 bases. The CDR3 has 16 residues. The ends lost 1 base at V and 10 bases at J; junction bases unmatched: 8. From germline, CDR1 is LGHDT and CDR2 YNNKEL (reference sequence). The CDR3 nucleotides are TGTGCCAGCAGCCAAGGGCGGGGACAGGGAGGCTCACCCCTCCACTTT. It yields the protein CASSQGRGQGGSPLHF.

This clonotype turned up a few times. This chain connects TRBV28 to TRBJ2-7; D is uncertain. This CDR3 region has 14 residues. The germline gives CDR1 MDHEN, CDR2 SYDVKM. V lost 2 bases to trimming and J lost 3 bases, with 11 bases between them. CDR3 amino acids: CASSLNGHYYEQYF. The CDR3 coding sequence is TGTGCCAGCAGTTTAAACGGGCACTACTACGAGCAGTACTTC. Full variable domain (remainder filled in from reference TRBV28 and TRBJ2-7): DVKVTQSSRYLVKRTGEKVFLECVQDMDHENMFWYRQDPGLGLRLIYFSYDVKMKEKGDIPEGYSVSREKKERFSLILESASTNQTSMYLCASSLNGHYYEQYFGPGTRLTVT.

This clonotype was picked up many times. The chain recombines TRBV12-3 or TRBV12-4 with TRBJ1-4, with 8 positions matching TRBD1. The CDR3 totals 15 residues. V trimming: 6 bases; J trimming: 4 bases; junction bases outside the gene matches: 7. Here the CDR3 reads CASSQGARGNEKLFF. The CDR3 nucleotides are TGTGCCAGCAGCCAGGGGGCGCGGGGTAATGAAAAACTGTTTTTT.

V gene TRBV5-4 combines with J gene TRBJ2-2; D possibly corresponds to TRBD2 (6 bases). V lost 0 bases and J 7 bases, leaving 10 bases between the germline ends. The CDR3 is 14 amino acids. Germline CDR1 is SGHNT and CDR2 is YYREEE (reference sequence). The CDR3 DNA is TGTGCCAGCAGCTTGGACCGGGGGAACGGGGAGCTGTTTTTT. Protein: CASSLDRGNGELFF. Complete variable domain (other parts from reference TRBV5-4 and TRBJ2-2): ETGVTQSPTHLIKTRGQQVTLRCSSQSGHNTVSWYQQALGQGPQFIFQYYREEENGRGNFPPRFSGLQFPNYSSELNVNALELDDSALYLCASSLDRGNGELFFGEGSRLTVL.

This clonotype came up many times. V is TRBV5-1 and J is TRBJ2-1; the D is unclear. Per the germline V gene, CDR1 is SGHRS and CDR2 is YFSETQ. Trimming took 0 bases from V and 4 from J, leaving 17 bases between them. There are 17 residues in the CDR3. The CDR3 here is CASSLAISRPAYNEQFF. The CDR3 bases are TGCGCCAGCAGCTTGGCCATTAGCCGCCCGGCTTACAATGAGCAGTTCTTC.

Concerning this clonotype itself: A read error may be the cause here, since a much bigger clone is one base away. The V and J genes are TRBV20-1 and TRBJ2-4; 8 nucleotides agree with TRBD2. The last part of the DNA fits TRBJ2-5 better; the J call may be wrong. This CDR3 spans 16 amino acids. Germline loops: CDR1 DFQATT, CDR2 SNEGSKA (reference sequence). CDR3 loop: CRARDGKRGSSETQYF. The CDR3, as DNA: TGCAGAGCTAGAGATGGCAAGCGGGGGAGTAGTGAGACCCAGTACTTC.

The V call is TRBV6-6, the J call TRBJ2-5, with 8 bases fitting TRBD2. The CDR3 is 16 residues long. V shed 6 bases and J 2 bases; nucleotides not matched to a gene: 11. CDR1 is MNHNY and CDR2 is SVGAGI in the germline V gene (reference sequence). CDR3 DNA: TGTGCCAGCAGATCGATCACGAGACTAGCGCAAGAGACCCAGTACTTC. Translation: CASRSITRLAQETQYF.

The sample holds many counts of this clonotype. The gene calls are TRBV9 and TRBJ2-5; possible D gene TRBD2, 5 bases. V lost 0 bases and J 4 bases, leaving 16 bases between the germline ends. The CDR3 consists of 16 residues. Germline V CDR1 and CDR2: SGDLS, YYNGEE. CDR3 DNA sequence: TGTGCCAGCAGCGTAGCGGTCGGGGAAGTTTCAGAGACCCAGTACTTC. Encoded protein: CASSVAVGEVSETQYF. Based on the CDR3 plus reference TRBV9 and TRBJ2-5, the full variable domain is DSGVTQTPKHLITATGQRVTLRCSPRSGDLSVYWYQQSLDQGLQFLIQYYNGEERAKGNILERFSAQQFPDLHSELNLSSLELGDSALYFCASSVAVGEVSETQYFGPGTRLLVL.

This clonotype occurred a few times. This chain uses TRBV25-1 with TRBJ2-7; no definite D call. The germline V gene encodes CDR1 MGHDK and CDR2 SYGVNS. V shed 4 bases and J shed 0 bases, with 16 bases lying between them. The CDR3 has 16 amino acids. CDR3: CASSGSDARVSYEQYF. In DNA, the CDR3 is TGTGCCAGCAGTGGGTCTGACGCTCGAGTCTCCTACGAGCAGTACTTC.